This T cell receptor (beta chain) was sequenced during a study of pediatric ulcerative colitis. This CDR3 region has 16 residues. Trimming shortened V by 0 bases and J by 3 bases, and 14 bases separated the two germline ends. Germline lookup yields CDR1 MNHEY and CDR2 SVGAGI. Here immunoSEQ multiplex PCR was the method, and the copy in TCRdb shows in-frame clones only, minus some. The repertoire has about 64,000 clones, around 85% of them found once; the top ten carry roughly 3%. The source is a boy aged 10-17 years with severe ulcerative colitis. Sequenced material: blood. V gene TRBV6-5 combines with J gene TRBJ2-5; D tentatively reads TRBD1 or TRBD2 (5 bases each). Here the CDR3 reads CASSYSGVGVEETQYF. CDR3 DNA sequence: TGTGCCAGCAGTTACTCGGGGGTGGGAGTCGAAGAGACCCAGTACTTC.